This entry describes one T cell receptor beta chain. The antigen remains unidentified. This sample is part of a study of cytomegalovirus exposure and HLA in healthy donors. In the study overall: In an early release, HLA-typed donors contributed approximately 82 million unique TCR sequences.

This PCR relied on a set of 60 Vbeta primers and 13 Jbeta primers. Profiled with immunoSEQ multiplex PCR; TCRdb holds only in-frame clones, not every one. The table lists approximately 100,000 clones, about 70% of them singletons. The CDR3 spans 14 residues. V shed 6 bases and J shed 3 bases, with 15 bases lying between them. In germline, CDR1 is MNHNS, CDR2 SASEGT. Study-level results: After further analysis at a later stage, roughly 16,000 TCR beta sequences were associated with HLA alleles at 0.05 false discovery rate. Rarity characterized most TCR sequences, yet some public TCRs appeared in many donors. In terms of immune exposure information, only CMV serostatus was available.

V gene TRBV6-1 combines with J gene TRBJ2-7; the D gene is possibly TRBD2 (6 bases). The clonotype originates from a woman aged 35 to 49 in good health and CMV-seropositive. Sequences were obtained from PBMCs. CDR3 sequence: CASRAHGGNYEQYF. In DNA, the CDR3 is TGTGCCAGCAGGGCCCACGGGGGTAACTACGAGCAGTACTTC.